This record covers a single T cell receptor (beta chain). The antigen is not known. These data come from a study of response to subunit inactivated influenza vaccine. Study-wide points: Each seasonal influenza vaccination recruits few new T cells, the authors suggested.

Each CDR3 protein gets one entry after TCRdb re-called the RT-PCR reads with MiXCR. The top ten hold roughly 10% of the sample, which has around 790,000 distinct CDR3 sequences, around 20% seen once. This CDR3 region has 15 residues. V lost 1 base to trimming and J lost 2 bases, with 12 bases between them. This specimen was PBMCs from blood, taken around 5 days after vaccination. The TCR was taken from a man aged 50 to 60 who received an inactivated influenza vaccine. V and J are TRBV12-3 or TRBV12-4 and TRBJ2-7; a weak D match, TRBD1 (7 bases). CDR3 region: CASSLEEGAAYEQYF. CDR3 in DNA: TGTGCCAGCAGTTTAGAGGAGGGGGCGGCCTACGAGCAGTACTTC.